The 20 T cell receptor beta chains below were found in one sample sequenced in a study of shared clonotypes between healthy human individuals. Profiling relied on immunoSEQ multiplex PCR, and the TCRdb table lists in-frame clones only, not all of them. The sample lists some 530,000 clones; approximately 81% were seen once. The sample comprised PBMCs. The receptors come from a woman between 40 and 55 years old in good health. Some clones in this sample may be carry-over from other donors' samples.

With respect to this clone: A far larger clone differs by one base, so this is likely a read error. The chain is built from TRBV30 and TRBJ2-7, with 8 bases identical to TRBD1. Germline CDR1 GTSNPN, CDR2 SVGIG (reference sequence). This CDR3 is 15 amino acids long. V gave up 4 bases and J gave up 4 bases; unmatched junction bases: 12. CDR3 sequence: CAWTSLQGAFYEQYF. CDR3 in DNA: TGTGCCTGGACATCCCTGCAGGGGGCTTTTTACGAGCAGTACTTC.

In this sample, this clone turned up once. This chain uses TRBV30 with TRBJ1-2; TRBD1 might be the D (6 bases). From germline, CDR1 is GTSNPN and CDR2 SVGIG (reference sequence). This CDR3 has 13 residues. The V end lost 0 bases, the J end lost 12 bases, and 17 bases lay between the germline ends. The CDR3 DNA reads TGTGCCTGGAGTGTAATGGGCCAGGGGATTCACACCTTC. Translating gives CAWSVMGQGIHTF.

This clone was seen once. A far larger clone lies a single base away; this is likely a read error. The gene calls are TRBV7-2 and TRBJ2-5, with no clear D. The end of the DNA aligns better with TRBJ2-7, so the J call may be wrong. Germline values: CDR1 SGHTA, CDR2 FQGNSA. CDR3 size: 13 residues. The CDR3 nucleotides are TGTGCCAGCAGCTTTGCGGCTACCTACGAGCAGTACTTC. Translation: CASSFAATYEQYF.

The J gene is TRBJ2-7, the V gene TRBV7-2; 7 nucleotides line up with TRBD2. Germline values: CDR1 SGHTA, CDR2 FQGNSA. The V gene end was trimmed by 5 bases and the J gene end by 4 bases; junction bases not matched to a gene: 11. The CDR3 covers 15 residues. CDR3 in amino acids: CASSPGGSTLYEQYF. The CDR3 coding sequence is TGTGCCAGCAGCCCAGGCGGGAGCACCCTGTACGAGCAGTACTTC.

This clone came up a few times. The sample carries other DNA sequences with the same CDR3. The genes are TRBV5-4 and TRBJ2-3; no clear D gene. V lost 2 bases and J 0 bases, leaving 4 bases between the germline ends. The CDR3 runs to 13 residues. The germline CDR1 and CDR2 sequences are SGHNT and YYREEE (reference sequence). CDR3 nucleotide sequence: TGTGCCAGCAGCTTAGAGAGCACAGATACGCAGTATTTT. Translation: CASSLESTDTQYF.

The chain carries TRBV2 and TRBJ2-5; TRBD1 aligns across 8 bases. The CDR3 spans 14 residues. The trim removed 7 bases at V and 4 bases at J, leaving 8 bases unmatched. Germline V gene data show CDR1 as SNHLY and CDR2 as FYNNEI. Written as DNA, the CDR3 is TGTGCCAGCACCTTCCTGACAGGGGTAGAGACCCAGTACTTC. Protein: CASTFLTGVETQYF.

To note about this clone: A read error likely explains this, since a far larger clone differs by one base. The chain joins TRBV30 to TRBJ2-7; D gene uncertain. The CDR3 contains 13 residues. Germline loops: CDR1 GTSNPN, CDR2 SVGIG (reference sequence). CDR3 DNA sequence: TGTGCCTGGAGTGTGTCCTTCGAAAGCGAGCAGTGCTTC. This codes for CAWSVSFESEQCF.

The rearrangement links TRBV2 to TRBJ1-5, with D unresolved. The CDR3 has 17 residues. The germline V gene has CDR1 SNHLY and CDR2 FYNNEI. V lost 3 bases to trimming and J lost 6 bases, with 21 bases between them. CDR3 in amino acids: CASSDRRVDYGSQPQHF. CDR3 nucleotide sequence: TGTGCCAGCAGTGACCGAAGGGTTGACTACGGCAGTCAGCCCCAGCATTTT.

Comment on this clone: A far larger clone is only one base removed, so a read error is likely. The sample holds other DNA sequences that translate to the same CDR3. The V call is TRBV25-1, the J call TRBJ2-7, with 9 bases lining up with TRBD2. The germline V gene has CDR1 MGHDK and CDR2 SYGVNS. This CDR3 has 14 amino acids. The CDR3 coding sequence is TGTGCCAGCAGTGACTCCGCGGGGGGGTACGAGCAATACTTC. Translated, it gives CASSDSAGGYEQYF.

The chain has TRBV10-3 and TRBJ1-1; D perhaps matches TRBD1 (6 bases). Deletions cut 10 bases from V and 2 bases from J, with 23 bases between. The CDR3 has 16 amino acids. Germline V gives CDR1 ENHRY, CDR2 SYGVKD. The CDR3 coding sequence is TGTGCCACCGAACCCAACAAACTGACAGGAAACACTGAAGCTTTCTTT. Its translation: CATEPNKLTGNTEAFF.

To note about this clone: A far larger clone is one nucleotide away, so this likely arose from a read error. Other DNA variants within this sample encode the same CDR3. The V call is TRBV2, the J call TRBJ1-5, with D perhaps matching TRBD1 (6 bases). The V gene's germline CDR1 is SNHLY and CDR2 FYNNEI. The CDR3 runs 16 residues. The chain's CDR3 is CASSDDGGYSNQPQHF. CDR3 DNA sequence: TGTGCCAGTAGTGATGATGGGGGCTATAGCAATCAGCCCCAGCATTTT.

This clone was recorded only once. This chain uses TRBV12-1 with TRBJ2-6. TRBV12-1 is a documented pseudogene. The CDR3 spans 15 residues. CDR3 nucleotide sequence: TGTGCCAGCAGCTGGGAAACCTCTGGGGCCAACGTCCTGACTTTC. Amino acids: CASSWETSGANVLTF.

Regarding this clone: A much larger clone sits a single nucleotide away, making a read error possible. This chain links TRBV4-1 with TRBJ1-2; D is uncertain. Trimming took off 0 bases at V and 2 bases at J, with 7 bases between the two ends. The CDR3 has 14 residues. Germline V CDR1 and CDR2: MGHRA, YSYEKL. In DNA form, the CDR3 reads TGCGCCAGCAGCCAAGATCACGGGAACTATGGCTACACCTTC. Its protein is CASSQDHGNYGYTF.

On this clone itself: A read error may be the cause here, since a much bigger clone is one base away. V gene TRBV19 combines with J gene TRBJ2-2, with D unclear. The V end lost 3 bases, the J end lost 6 bases, and 14 bases lay between the germline ends. Germline V gene sequence: CDR1 LNHDA, CDR2 SQIVND (reference sequence). The CDR3 contains 15 residues. The CDR3 reads CASSMIGERPGELFF. The CDR3 DNA follows: TGTGCCAGTAGTATGATAGGAGAACGTCCCGGGGAGCTGTTTTTT.

The rearrangement uses TRBV4-1 and TRBJ2-7, with a tentative D call TRBD2 (7 bases). V shed 4 bases and J shed 3 bases, with 16 bases lying between them. The V gene's germline CDR1 is MGHRA and CDR2 YSYEKL. CDR3 size: 15 residues. In DNA, the CDR3 is TGCGCCAGCAGCCTCTGGGGAGGGGGAAGCTACGAGCAGTACTTC. It translates to CASSLWGGGSYEQYF.

A remark on this clone: One junction end disagrees with the germline gene, perhaps due to a read error. V usage is TRBV7-7 and J usage is TRBJ2-5, with unresolved D. CDR1 and CDR2 (germline): SSHAT, FNYEAQ (reference sequence). The CDR3 covers 14 residues. CDR3 residues: CASSPPGTQETQYF. The CDR3 DNA is TGTGCTAGCAGCCCCCCAGGTACCCAAGAGACCCAGTACTTC.

The V call is TRBV7-6, the J call TRBJ2-1; D is possibly TRBD1 (5 bases). The CDR3 runs to 17 residues. The germline V gene has CDR1 SGHVS and CDR2 FNYEAQ. Trimming cost V 4 bases and J 1 base, with 17 bases left between them. CDR3 DNA sequence: TGTGCCAGCAGCTCCCTTTACAGGAGCCGATCCTACAATGAGCAGTTCTTC. This encodes CASSSLYRSRSYNEQFF. Combining the CDR3 with reference TRBV7-6 and TRBJ2-1 gives the whole variable domain GAGVSQSPRYKVTKRGQDVALRCDPISGHVSLYWYRQALGQGPEFLTYFNYEAQQDKSGLPNDRFSAERPEGSISTLTIQRTEQRDSAMYRCASSSLYRSRSYNEQFFGPGTRLTVL.

The rearrangement links TRBV25-1 to TRBJ2-3; maybe TRBD2 (6 bases). Germline V gives CDR1 MGHDK, CDR2 SYGVNS. This CDR3 is built from 17 residues. Trimming left V 1 base short and J 0 bases short, with 14 bases between. CDR3 sequence (DNA): TGTGCCAGCAGTGAATCCCGGGGCGGGGCTAGCACAGATACGCAGTATTTT. Its protein product is CASSESRGGASTDTQYF.

DNA for the CDR3: TGTGCCAGCAGTTCAACAGCTCCCGGGGAGCTGTTTTTT. Translated, it gives CASSSTAPGELFF. The V gene is TRBV28, the J gene TRBJ2-2; D is uncertain. This CDR3 comprises 13 residues. Germline CDR1 MDHEN, CDR2 SYDVKM. Trimming took 4 bases from V and 6 from J, leaving 9 bases between them.

This chain connects TRBV5-3 to TRBJ2-1; no reliable D call. TRBV5-3 is classed as an ORF, of uncertain function. Trimming removed 6 bases at V and 4 bases at J, with 17 bases between. The CDR3 consists of 15 residues. The CDR3 protein is CARTTPPPVYNEQFF. The CDR3 nucleotides are TGTGCCAGAACAACCCCCCCGCCAGTTTACAATGAGCAGTTCTTC.